This T cell receptor beta chain was retrieved from a study of long-term antiretroviral therapy in people with HIV (dated by TCRdb to between 2020 and 2023). Concerning the study at large: The earliest samples were collected approximately a decade before the 2015 WHO recommendation for immediate ART, a period when ART was typically delayed until CD4 counts fell. Whether ART initiation and durable HIV suppression were associated with changes in peripheral blood TRB repertoire composition and diversity was tested in a retrospective serial study. A total of roughly 200 cryopreserved PBMC samples came from a few dozen adults with confirmed HIV infection and were collected serially over a mean of roughly six years (range 1-12). About 40% of the 30 participants with HIV were female. No cross-contamination during QIAcube processing turned up in test extractions that ran a monoclonal T-cell line alongside 33 polyclonal samples. Broad study findings and their caveats: Starting ART was linked to a significant rise in TRB diversity, yet even with long-term ART the diversity remained significantly lower than in transplant donor controls. At every time point, the repertoire was dominated by expanded TRB clones first identified before ART initiation, although this dominance fluctuated and, in many PLHIV, declined after ART. HIV repertoires had narrower CDR3 length ranges than controls, and the network structure suggested an antigen-experienced repertoire that shifted only slightly toward naive after ART. The samples span the years 2004 to 2017, and the ART regimens used at that time may not be as effective as current regimens. Because pre-ART samples had limited cell numbers, profiling was done on unsorted PBMC rather than on sorted CD4+ and CD8+ T cells. Inferences about post-ART repertoire changes are limited because no data were available on ART adherence, viral resistance or therapy changes. Because PBMC availability was limited, only the TCR beta chain was sequenced, with no alpha chain pairing.

Sequencing of the TRB variable region was done with the immunoSEQ hsTCRB v3.0 assay at survey level resolution. TRB sequencing targeted a depth of about 40,000-50,000 T-cell genomes per sample. Pooled TRB libraries were sequenced on an Illumina MiSeq with a v3 150-cycle kit. The authors processed their data as follows. Analysis of repertoires was carried out in R inside a reproducible Nextflow workflow spanning QC, data transformation and analysis. LymphoSeq2, an R package for exploring AIRR-Seq data, was used to implement the custom analyses. After excluding a few samples that yielded fewer than 5000 total TRB sequences, fewer than 200 HIV repertoires remained for analysis. Among the approximately 180 HIV repertoires that were kept, 59 were collected before ART initiation and 120 to 140 were collected after ART initiation. Repertoires were downsampled to 5000 TRB nucleotide sequences, with summary statistics averaged over 100 downsampling iterations. The analysis kept only TRB sequences whose CDR3 regions were at least seven amino acids long. Diversity was measured with a Shannon entropy-derived clonality score and the Gini coefficient. In repertoire networks, the top 5000 CDR3 amino acid sequences were linked whenever an edit distance of one separated two sequences. GLIPH2 predicted antigen specificity groups and MHC restriction for TRB CDR3 amino acid sequences. CDR3 amino acid sequences were matched against VDJdb and McPAS-TCR to flag known CMV, EBV, HIV or tissue antigen associations. Pre-ART, post-ART and control groups were compared with Wilcoxon signed-rank tests and Holm-Bonferroni correction. As stored in TCRdb, this immuneACCESS dataset retains in-frame rearrangements with V and J assigned. A fraction of the clones does not appear; measured against another copy, unresolved V genes explain less than half of the discrepancy, and the remainder lacks a known reason. Clone size and the V and J calls come from that table; the DNA yielded D and trimming. Here the sample has some 28,000 clones; 86% occur a single time. The ten largest clones represent 4.8% of the sample.

To be included, a participant needed at least one PBMC sample from before ART initiation plus at least two post-ART samples. All participants with HIV were treated in the United States of America. Before DNA extraction, cryopreserved samples containing roughly 0.9-10 million PBMC were thawed and washed. At the time of the earliest PBMC sample, participants with HIV were aged between about 20 and 54 years. Per participant, PBMC samples came from 1-4 timepoints prior to ART initiation and 2-8 timepoints following ART initiation, for a median of 7 samples. Serial HIV viral load, CD4+ T-cell count, ART history and demographic data were obtained for every participant. Genomic DNA was extracted from unsorted PBMC with a Qiagen kit on a QIAcube, with processing performed in batches of 12 samples. CDR3 length: 14 amino acids, cysteine to phenylalanine. Only the CDR3 DNA is retained, 42 bases long and in frame from the first base. V lost 2 bases and J lost 5 bases; the stretch between them is 13 bases long. CDR1 and CDR2 are read off the germline V gene as SGHRS and YFSETQ.

This clone was seen once. Its antigen target is currently unknown. Base qualities are not provided; no much larger clone lies one nucleotide away. This material consisted of unsorted PBMCs, taken 0.8 years after starting antiretroviral therapy. The V and J segments used are TRBV5-1 and TRBJ2-5; a tentative D call is TRBD2 (6 bases match). The clonotype originates from a woman between 25 and 40 years old with HIV. The nucleotide sequence reads TGCGCCAGCAGCTTATACGGGGCGGGGGAGACCCAGTACTTC. It encodes CASSLYGAGETQYF.